The sample holds a few counts of the clone carrying this T cell receptor (beta chain). Its specificity is unknown. Each cDNA molecule in the library carried unique molecular identifiers. TCRdb fed the RACE reads into MiXCR, producing one record per CDR3 protein. The sample consists of about 40,000 distinct CDR3 sequences, roughly a tenth of them appearing once. The record originates from a study of human T cells and chemical hapten exposure. Turning to the study itself: Epicutaneous patch tests delivered 0.01% DPC to the upper back, with evaluation at 6 days. General study findings and limits: TCRs whose frequency exceeded 1 in 1000 remained the same following DPC sensitization.

Time point noted: pre-sensitization, week 0. Indicated treatment: therapeutic diphenylcyclopropenone sensitization with weekly scalp DPC. In germline, CDR1 is KGHSH, CDR2 LQKENI. The CDR3 contains 16 residues. V trimming: 1 base; J trimming: 7 bases; junction bases outside the gene matches: 5. The source of this sequence is a man younger than 45 with alopecia areata. Some clones in this sample may be carry-over from other donors' samples. The specimen comprised whole blood, sampled in connection with sensitization to the hapten diphenylcyclopropenone (DPC). The chain recombines TRBV18 with TRBJ2-1; TRBD2 agrees at 12 bases. DNA for the CDR3: TGTGCCAGCTCACCACTCCAAGGACTAGCGGGGAATGAGCAGTTCTTC. Its translation is CASSPLQGLAGNEQFF.